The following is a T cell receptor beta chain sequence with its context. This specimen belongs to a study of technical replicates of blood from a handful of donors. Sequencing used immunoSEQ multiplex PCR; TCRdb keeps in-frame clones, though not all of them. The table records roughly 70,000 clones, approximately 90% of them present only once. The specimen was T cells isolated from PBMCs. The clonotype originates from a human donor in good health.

For the CDR3, the DNA is TGTGCCAGCAAACCATGGGGGCAGGACGAGCAGTACTTC. Translation gives CASKPWGQDEQYF. The chain combines TRBV2 with TRBJ2-7, with D maybe TRBD1 (6 bases). Looked up from germline, CDR1 is SNHLY and CDR2 is FYNNEI. This CDR3 spans 13 amino acids. V was cut by 7 bases and J by 5 bases, with 15 bases left in between. The entire variable domain, with the rest obtained from reference TRBV2 and TRBJ2-7, is as follows: EPEVTQTPSHQVTQMGQEVILRCVPISNHLYFYWYRQILGQKVEFLVSFYNNEISEKSEIFDDQFSVERPDGSNFTLKIRSTKLEDSAMYFCASKPWGQDEQYFGPGTRLTVT.